Below, 7 T cell receptor beta chains from the same sample are listed, as sequenced in a study of blood T cells in healthy people across ages. Alongside a J-beta primer mix, a sample-barcoded 5' primer served in a second PCR lasting about 7 to 11 cycles. TCRdb analysed the 5' RACE reads with MiXCR anew, one entry per CDR3 protein. In the table there are about 640,000 distinct CDR3 sequences, roughly 58% of which are singletons. Specimen: blood. Every receptor here comes from a man aged 60-69 years in good health.

V is TRBV7-8 and J is TRBJ1-4, with 11 nucleotides matching TRBD1. Germline V CDR1 and CDR2: SGHVS, FQNEAQ. J gave up 7 bases and V 5 bases, and 6 bases lay outside the gene matches. This CDR3 contains 15 residues. The CDR3 bases are TGTGCCAGCAGCCAGGACAGGGGGCGCGGTGAAAAACTGTTTTTT. As protein: CASSQDRGRGEKLFF.

The chain couples TRBV25-1 to TRBJ1-1; D unresolved. V was trimmed by 3 bases and J by 1 base, leaving 6 bases between them. The germline CDR1 and CDR2 sequences are MGHDK and SYGVNS. This CDR3 has 13 residues. The CDR3 reads CASSDHRNTEAFF. For the CDR3, the DNA is TGTGCCAGCAGTGACCACAGGAACACTGAAGCTTTCTTT.

This chain connects TRBV6-5 to TRBJ1-6; maybe TRBD1 (6 bases). CDR1 MNHEY and CDR2 SVGAGI come from the germline V gene. V was shortened by 5 bases and J by 7 bases, with 12 bases between the two germline ends. CDR3 size: 14 residues. For the CDR3, the DNA is TGTGCCAGCAGTAGAGGACAGTCAAATTCACCCCTCCACTTT. Amino acids: CASSRGQSNSPLHF.

The chain combines TRBV5-6 with TRBJ2-7, with D perhaps matching TRBD1 or TRBD2 (5 bases each). The CDR3 loop spans 18 amino acids. From germline, CDR1 is SGHDT and CDR2 YYEEEE. V gave up 4 bases and J gave up 0 bases, with 23 bases separating them. CDR3 bases: TGTGCCAGCAGCCCACATGGGGGTTCGGCAGGCGACTCCTACGAGCAGTACTTC. Amino acid sequence: CASSPHGGSAGDSYEQYF.

V and J are TRBV18 and TRBJ1-4; D not resolved. Looked up from germline, CDR1 is KGHSH and CDR2 is LQKENI. This CDR3 comprises 14 residues. The V and J ends lost 3 bases and 12 bases respectively, with 17 bases between them. In DNA form, the CDR3 reads TGTGCCAGCTCACCGGTATCCGGCGGCGAGGAACTGTTTTTT. Amino acids: CASSPVSGGEELFF.

For this clonotype: One end of the junction fails to match germline, which may point to a read error. V gene TRBV2 combines with J gene TRBJ2-1; 8 positions match TRBD1. Germline lookup yields CDR1 SNHLY and CDR2 FYNNEI. The CDR3 consists of 18 residues. The chain's CDR3 is CVSSEPRTGHRSYNEQFF. CDR3 in DNA: TGTGTCAGCAGTGAACCCCGGACAGGGCACCGCTCCTACAATGAGCAGTTCTTC.

J is TRBJ2-5 and V is TRBV20-1, with D unclear. CDR1 DFQATT and CDR2 SNEGSKA come from the germline V gene (reference sequence). Trimming left V 1 base short and J 1 base short, with 10 bases between. This CDR3 has 14 amino acids. The CDR3 DNA follows: TGCAGTGCTAGAGGTCAGCAGTCCCAAGAGACCCAGTACTTC. It is translated as CSARGQQSQETQYF.